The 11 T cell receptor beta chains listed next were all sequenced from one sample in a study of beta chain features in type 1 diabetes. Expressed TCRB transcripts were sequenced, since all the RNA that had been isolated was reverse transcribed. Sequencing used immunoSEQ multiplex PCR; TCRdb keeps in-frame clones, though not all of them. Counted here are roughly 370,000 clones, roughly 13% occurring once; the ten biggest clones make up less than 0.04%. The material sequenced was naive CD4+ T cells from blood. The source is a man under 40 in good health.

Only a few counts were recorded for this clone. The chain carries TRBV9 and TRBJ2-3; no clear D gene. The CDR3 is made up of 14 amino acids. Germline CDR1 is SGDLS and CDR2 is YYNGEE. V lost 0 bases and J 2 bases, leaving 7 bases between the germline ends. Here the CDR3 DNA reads TGTGCCAGCAGCGTAGCGGGTGACACAGATACGCAGTATTTT. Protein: CASSVAGDTDTQYF.

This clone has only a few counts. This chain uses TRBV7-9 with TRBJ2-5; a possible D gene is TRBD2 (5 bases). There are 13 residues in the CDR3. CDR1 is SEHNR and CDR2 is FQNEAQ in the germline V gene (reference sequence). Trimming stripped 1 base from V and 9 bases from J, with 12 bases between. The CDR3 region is CASSLVDFGAQYF. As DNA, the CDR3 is TGTGCCAGCAGCTTAGTCGATTTCGGGGCCCAGTACTTC.

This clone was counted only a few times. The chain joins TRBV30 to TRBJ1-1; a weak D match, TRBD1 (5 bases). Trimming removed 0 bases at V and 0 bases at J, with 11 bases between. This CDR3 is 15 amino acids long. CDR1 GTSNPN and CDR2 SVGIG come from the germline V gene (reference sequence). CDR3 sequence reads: CAWSVWAGMNTEAFF. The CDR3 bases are TGTGCCTGGAGTGTATGGGCAGGGATGAACACTGAAGCTTTCTTT.

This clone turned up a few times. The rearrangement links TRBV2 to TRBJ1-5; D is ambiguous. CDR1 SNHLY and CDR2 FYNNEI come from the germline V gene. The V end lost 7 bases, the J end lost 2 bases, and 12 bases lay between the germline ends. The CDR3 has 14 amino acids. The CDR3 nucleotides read TGTGCCAGCATGACCGGGGATGGCAATCAGCCCCAGCATTTT. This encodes CASMTGDGNQPQHF.

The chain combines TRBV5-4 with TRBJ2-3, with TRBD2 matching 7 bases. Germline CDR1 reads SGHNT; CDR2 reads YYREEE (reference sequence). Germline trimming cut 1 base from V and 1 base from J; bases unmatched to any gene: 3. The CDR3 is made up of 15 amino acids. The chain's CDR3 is CASSLPLAGTDTQYF. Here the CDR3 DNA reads TGTGCCAGCAGCTTGCCCCTAGCGGGCACAGATACGCAGTATTTT.

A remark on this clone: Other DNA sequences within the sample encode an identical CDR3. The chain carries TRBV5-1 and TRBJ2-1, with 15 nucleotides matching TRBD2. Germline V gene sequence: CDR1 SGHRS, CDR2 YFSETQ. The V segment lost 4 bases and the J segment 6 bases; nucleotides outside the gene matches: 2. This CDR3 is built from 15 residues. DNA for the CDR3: TGCGCCAGCAGCCCGGGACTAGCGGGAGGCAATGAGCAGTTCTTC. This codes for CASSPGLAGGNEQFF.

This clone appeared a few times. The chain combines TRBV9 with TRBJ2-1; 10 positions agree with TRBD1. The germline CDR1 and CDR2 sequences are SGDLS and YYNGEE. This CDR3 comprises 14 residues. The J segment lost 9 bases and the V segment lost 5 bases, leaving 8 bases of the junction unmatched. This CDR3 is CASRPGQGFSEQFF. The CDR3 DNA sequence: TGTGCCAGCAGACCGGGACAGGGGTTTAGTGAGCAGTTCTTC.

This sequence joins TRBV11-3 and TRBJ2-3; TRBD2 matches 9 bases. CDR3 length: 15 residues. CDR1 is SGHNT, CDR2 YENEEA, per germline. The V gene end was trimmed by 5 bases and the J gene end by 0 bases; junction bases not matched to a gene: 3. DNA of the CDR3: TGTGCCAGCAGCGGCCTAGCGGGGAGCACAGATACGCAGTATTTT. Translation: CASSGLAGSTDTQYF.

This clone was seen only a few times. CDR3 in amino acids: CASSPSGRHVNTEAFF. Written as DNA, the CDR3 is TGTGCCAGCTCACCATCAGGGCGCCATGTAAACACTGAAGCTTTCTTT. The chain couples TRBV18 to TRBJ1-1; a possible D gene is TRBD1 (5 bases). CDR1 is KGHSH, CDR2 LQKENI, per germline. V lost 2 bases and J lost 2, with 15 bases in between. The length of the CDR3 is 16 residues.

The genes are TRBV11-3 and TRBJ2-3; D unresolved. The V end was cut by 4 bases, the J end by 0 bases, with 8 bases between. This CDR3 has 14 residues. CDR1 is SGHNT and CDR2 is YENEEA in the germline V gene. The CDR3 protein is CASSSVPSTDTQYF. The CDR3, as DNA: TGTGCCAGCAGCTCCGTTCCTAGCACAGATACGCAGTATTTT.

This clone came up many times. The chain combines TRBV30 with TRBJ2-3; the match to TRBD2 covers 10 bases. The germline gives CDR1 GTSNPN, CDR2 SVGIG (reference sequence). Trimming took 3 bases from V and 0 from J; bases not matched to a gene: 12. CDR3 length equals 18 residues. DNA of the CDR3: TGTGCCTGGAGCAAGGGACTAGCGTTCCTCTCTAGCACAGATACGCAGTATTTT. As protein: CAWSKGLAFLSSTDTQYF.